The next 19 T cell receptor beta chains were all read from a single sample in a study of human thymus T cells. Only in-frame clones appear in the TCRdb table, and some are missing; sequencing was by immunoSEQ multiplex PCR. Of tens of thousands of clones listed, nearly 95% are singletons. Sequencing was done on a sample of blood. All receptors come from a boy younger than two with a congenital heart defect but otherwise immunologically healthy.

The rearrangement uses TRBV14 and TRBJ2-3, with D uncertain. The CDR3 is made up of 15 amino acids. The V gene lost 0 bases and the J gene lost 0 bases, with 7 bases spanning the gap. Germline assignment: CDR1 SGHDN and CDR2 FVKESK. CDR3 amino acids: CASSQDVFSTDTQYF. The DNA for the CDR3 is TGTGCCAGCAGCCAAGATGTCTTCAGCACAGATACGCAGTATTTT.

The genes are TRBV28 and TRBJ1-2; no reliable D call. This CDR3 has 11 amino acids. Germline CDR1 MDHEN, CDR2 SYDVKM. Between the trimmed V and J ends, which lost 5 bases and 8 bases, there was a span of 9 bases. This chain's CDR3 is CASSPKDGYTF. The CDR3 DNA follows: TGTGCCAGCAGTCCCAAGGACGGCTACACCTTC.

J is TRBJ1-1 and V is TRBV9, with 9 bases lining up with TRBD1. Germline V gene lookup returns CDR1 SGDLS and CDR2 YYNGEE. This CDR3 has 14 residues. V trimming: 3 bases; J trimming: 3 bases; junction bases outside the gene matches: 3. This chain's CDR3 is CASSETGGDTEAFF. CDR3 coding DNA: TGTGCCAGCAGCGAGACAGGGGGGGACACTGAAGCTTTCTTT. The full variable domain, completed using reference TRBV9 and TRBJ1-1, is DSGVTQTPKHLITATGQRVTLRCSPRSGDLSVYWYQQSLDQGLQFLIQYYNGEERAKGNILERFSAQQFPDLHSELNLSSLELGDSALYFCASSETGGDTEAFFGQGTRLTVV.

In regard to this clone: One junction end disagrees with the germline gene, perhaps due to a read error. The J gene is TRBJ2-7, the V gene TRBV7-9, with D uncertain. Germline-derived CDR1 and CDR2 are SEHNR and FQNEAQ (reference sequence). The CDR3 runs 14 residues. The CDR3 coding sequence is TGTGCCAGCAGCTTATTTGACACCTCCAACGAGCAGTACTTC. Its translation: CASSLFDTSNEQYF.

The V gene is TRBV6-6, the J gene TRBJ2-3; D tentatively fits TRBD1 or TRBD2 (5 bases each). Trimming left V 2 bases short and J 4 bases short, with 13 bases between. Germline V gives CDR1 MNHNY, CDR2 SVGAGI (reference sequence). CDR3 length: 15 amino acids. DNA for the CDR3: TGTGCCAGCAGTTACCCCGGGGCCGGTCCAGATACGCAGTATTTT. This gives the protein CASSYPGAGPDTQYF.

This sequence joins TRBV28 and TRBJ1-1; tentative D call: TRBD1 (6 bases). This CDR3 contains 15 residues. The germline V gene encodes CDR1 MDHEN and CDR2 SYDVKM. Trimming cost V 3 bases and J 0 bases, with 11 bases left between them. The CDR3 here is CASSLGGSMNTEAFF. In DNA form, the CDR3 reads TGTGCCAGCAGTTTGGGGGGCTCCATGAACACTGAAGCTTTCTTT. The variable domain in full, with the rest retrieved from reference TRBV28 and TRBJ1-1, is DVKVTQSSRYLVKRTGEKVFLECVQDMDHENMFWYRQDPGLGLRLIYFSYDVKMKEKGDIPEGYSVSREKKERFSLILESASTNQTSMYLCASSLGGSMNTEAFFGQGTRLTVV.

The V gene is TRBV10-3, the J gene TRBJ2-3; the match to TRBD2 covers 8 bases. The CDR3 has 14 amino acids. CDR1 ENHRY and CDR2 SYGVKD come from the germline V gene. V gave up 6 bases and J gave up 6 bases; unmatched junction bases: 8. The CDR3 here is CAIRQAGAGDTQYF. CDR3 nucleotide sequence: TGTGCCATCAGACAAGCGGGGGCGGGGGATACGCAGTATTTT.

The chain recombines TRBV27 with TRBJ2-1, with 9 bases that match TRBD2. The germline gives CDR1 MNHEY, CDR2 SMNVEV (reference sequence). V lost 4 bases, J lost 4 bases, and 8 bases stayed unmatched. The CDR3 sequence is 16 residues long. Here the CDR3 DNA reads TGTGCCAGCAGTTACCATAGCGGGGGTGGGTACAATGAGCAGTTCTTC. Its protein product is CASSYHSGGGYNEQFF.

The rearrangement uses TRBV19 and TRBJ2-2, with 10 nucleotides matching TRBD2. After removal of 7 bases from V and 7 bases from J, the junction contained 12 bases not matched to a gene. CDR1 is LNHDA and CDR2 is SQIVND in the germline V gene (reference sequence). CDR3 length equals 16 residues. CDR3 bases: TGTGCCAGTATGCCCACTAGCGGGGCTTTTTTCGGGGAGCTGTTTTTT. It yields the protein CASMPTSGAFFGELFF.

This chain links TRBV27 with TRBJ2-5, with a weak D call TRBD1 (6 bases). The germline CDR1 and CDR2 sequences are MNHEY and SMNVEV (reference sequence). Trimming took 4 bases from V and 4 from J, leaving 16 bases between them. CDR3 length: 15 amino acids. In nucleotides, the CDR3 is TGTGCCAGCAGTTCCCATGGACAGCCTGGAGAGACCCAGTACTTC. Its protein is CASSSHGQPGETQYF.

The chain employs TRBV2 and TRBJ2-7; unclear D gene. The CDR3 loop spans 11 amino acids. V was cut by 3 bases and J by 3 bases, with 3 bases left in between. Germline assignment: CDR1 SNHLY and CDR2 FYNNEI. CDR3 bases: TGTGCCAGCAGTGAGTACTACGAGCAGTACTTC. Its protein product is CASSEYYEQYF.

The chain couples TRBV7-6 to TRBJ2-7, with a tentative D call TRBD1 (6 bases). Germline V gene data show CDR1 as SGHVS and CDR2 as FNYEAQ. The germline V and J ends were trimmed by 0 bases and 6 bases, with 6 bases remaining between them. The CDR3 covers 12 residues. The CDR3 here is CASSLAQGEQYF. The CDR3 DNA reads as TGTGCCAGCAGCTTAGCACAGGGCGAGCAGTACTTC.

The chain links TRBV4-3 to TRBJ1-2, with 9 bases identical to TRBD1. The CDR3 is 14 residues long. Trimming removed 3 bases from V and 1 base from J; junction bases left unmatched: 0. CDR1 is LGHNA, CDR2 YSLEER, per germline. The CDR3 bases are TGCGCCAGCAGCCAGGACAGGGGTAACTATGGCTACACCTTC. Protein sequence: CASSQDRGNYGYTF.

Concerning this clone itself: One end of the junction is discordant with germline, which a read error may explain. This chain connects TRBV10-3 to TRBJ2-7, with TRBD1 matching over 10 bases. CDR1 ENHRY and CDR2 SYGVKD come from the germline V gene. The CDR3 has 13 residues. CDR3 sequence (DNA): TGTGCCATCAGTGGACAGGGGGCCTACAAGCAGTACTTC. Its translation is CAISGQGAYKQYF.

The genes are TRBV27 and TRBJ2-7; the match to TRBD2 covers 7 bases. Germline CDR1 MNHEY, CDR2 SMNVEV (reference sequence). V trimming: 6 bases; J trimming: 3 bases; junction bases outside the gene matches: 5. This CDR3 region has 13 residues. CDR3: CASRGWGGYEQYF. CDR3 DNA sequence: TGTGCCAGCAGGGGTTGGGGGGGCTACGAGCAGTACTTC.

J is TRBJ2-1 and V is TRBV4-2, with 13 bases that match TRBD2. The CDR3 runs to 20 residues. Trimming cost V 4 bases and J 2 bases; bases outside gene matches: 14. CDR1 and CDR2 (germline): LGHNA, YNFKEQ. The CDR3 spells CASSPGLAGALNRPYNEQFF. In nucleotides, the CDR3 is TGTGCCAGCAGCCCCGGACTAGCGGGGGCCCTAAACCGTCCCTACAATGAGCAGTTCTTC.

J is TRBJ2-7 and V is TRBV28; no clear D. V lost 6 bases and J 0 bases, leaving 6 bases between the germline ends. The CDR3 covers 12 residues. Germline CDR1 is MDHEN and CDR2 is SYDVKM. This chain's CDR3 is CASSRTSYEQYF. The CDR3 coding sequence is TGTGCCAGCAGCCGCACCTCCTACGAGCAGTACTTC.

The chain links TRBV29-1 to TRBJ1-4; D uncertain. V lost 0 bases and J lost 6, with 11 bases in between. The CDR3 is made up of 14 amino acids. CDR1 and CDR2 from the germline V gene are SQVTM and ANQGSEA. This CDR3 is CSVEDTRFDEKLFF. CDR3 nucleotide sequence: TGCAGCGTTGAAGATACCAGGTTTGATGAAAAACTGTTTTTT. The full variable domain, with the rest looked up from reference TRBV29-1 and TRBJ1-4, is SAVISQKPSRDICQRGTSLTIQCQVDSQVTMMFWYRQQPGQSLTLIATANQGSEATYESGFVIDKFPISRPNLTFSTLTVSNMSPEDSSIYLCSVEDTRFDEKLFFGSGTQLSVL.

This rearrangement joins TRBV6-4 to TRBJ2-2, with D possibly TRBD2 on 7 matching bases. This CDR3 has 16 residues. Deletions cut 8 bases from V and 5 bases from J, with 21 bases between. CDR1 is MRHNA and CDR2 is SNTAGT in the germline V gene. The CDR3 DNA sequence: TGTGCCAGCGCTGGGGGCGGGGGATATTTGACCGGGGAGCTGTTTTTT. Protein sequence: CASAGGGGYLTGELFF.